Listed here are 18 T cell receptor beta chains from one sample, sequenced in a study of blood T cells in healthy people across ages. Using a J-beta primer mix together with a sample-barcoded 5' primer, a second PCR was run for roughly 6 to 12 cycles. From the 5' RACE reads, TCRdb called clonotypes with MiXCR, one entry per CDR3 protein. The table has more than 800,000 distinct CDR3 sequences, 25% to 35% seen once. Material: blood. The receptors derive from an elderly woman in good health.

The rearrangement joins TRBV20-1 to TRBJ1-1, with a weak D call TRBD1 (5 bases). The CDR3 length is 13 residues. V lost 6 bases and J 4 bases, leaving 15 bases between the germline ends. Per the germline V gene, CDR1 is DFQATT and CDR2 is SNEGSKA (reference sequence). CDR3 sequence: CSAGGTTTTEAFF. For the CDR3, the DNA is TGCAGTGCCGGGGGGACCACGACCACTGAAGCTTTCTTT.

Regarding this clonotype: This could be a read error, since a much larger clone is one nucleotide away. The rearrangement uses TRBV15 and TRBJ2-6; no definite D call. Germline values: CDR1 LNHNV, CDR2 YYDKDF (reference sequence). The CDR3 totals 15 residues. With 1 base removed from V and 5 bases from J, the gap between germline ends came to 9 bases. CDR3 residues: CATSRGITRANVLTF. The CDR3 DNA reads TGTGCCACCAGCAGAGGAATCACTAGGGCCAACGTCCTGACTTTC. The whole variable domain, remainder taken from reference TRBV15 and TRBJ2-6, is DAMVIQNPRYQVTQFGKPVTLSCSQTLNHNVMYWYQQKSSQAPKLLFHYYDKDFNNEADTPDNFQSRRPNTSFCFLDIRSPGLGDTAMYLCATSRGITRANVLTFGAGSRLTVL.

The J gene is TRBJ2-3, the V gene TRBV7-2; a possible D gene is TRBD1 (5 bases). The CDR3 is 13 amino acids. V lost 5 bases and J lost 10, with 16 bases in between. The V gene's germline CDR1 is SGHTA and CDR2 FQGNSA. This CDR3 is CASSQARAQAQYF. The CDR3, as DNA: TGTGCCAGCAGCCAGGCCCGGGCACAGGCGCAGTATTTT.

V gene TRBV14 combines with J gene TRBJ2-1; 11 positions match TRBD2. The J call may not be correct, given that the DNA end is closer to TRBJ2-7. This CDR3 comprises 17 residues. CDR1 is SGHDN and CDR2 is FVKESK in the germline V gene. CDR3 nucleotide sequence: TGTGCCAGCAGCCAAGGACTAGCGGGGAGCTCCTACAATGAGCAGTACTTC. It encodes CASSQGLAGSSYNEQYF.

With regard to this clonotype: Possible read error: a much larger clone is one base away. The chain uses TRBV12-3 or TRBV12-4 and TRBJ2-7, with TRBD2 as a possible D gene (6 bases). The CDR3 is 14 residues long. The CDR3 here is CANSSGLGSYEQYF. The CDR3 bases are TGTGCCAACAGTTCGGGACTGGGATCCTACGAGCAGTACTTC.

The table lists this clonotype with a few counts. This chain's CDR3 is CASSPWTVSEQYF. CDR3 in DNA: TGTGCCAGCAGCCCGTGGACCGTGAGCGAGCAGTACTTC. This chain connects TRBV5-5 to TRBJ2-7, with D hard to call. This CDR3 is built from 13 residues. Germline V gene lookup returns CDR1 SGHKS and CDR2 YYEKEE (reference sequence). Between the trimmed V and J ends, which lost 4 bases and 6 bases, there was a span of 14 bases.

V and J are TRBV30 and TRBJ2-2; D might be TRBD2 (7 bases). The CDR3 consists of 16 residues. CDR1 is GTSNPN and CDR2 is SVGIG in the germline V gene (reference sequence). V shed 0 bases and J shed 4 bases, with 15 bases lying between them. The CDR3 DNA reads TGTGCCTGGAGTGTACGGGGGGCTGTCCTCACCGGGGAGCTGTTTTTT. It specifies CAWSVRGAVLTGELFF.

This clonotype was found a few times. This sequence joins TRBV27 and TRBJ2-7; 11 bases are shared with TRBD2. CDR1 is MNHEY and CDR2 is SMNVEV in the germline V gene (reference sequence). V was clipped by 6 bases and J by 0 bases; unmatched bases: 10. The CDR3 is 17 residues long. The CDR3 sequence is CASSRLAGGASSYEQYF. CDR3 in DNA: TGTGCCAGCAGCCGTCTAGCGGGGGGTGCCAGCTCCTACGAGCAGTACTTC.

This clonotype was detected a few times. A much larger clone is a single base away; this may be a read error. The CDR3 DNA reads as TGCAGTGCTAGTCCATGGGGCCGGAGCACAGATACGCAGTATTTT. It specifies CSASPWGRSTDTQYF. The chain recombines TRBV20-1 with TRBJ2-3; perhaps TRBD1 as D (5 bases). The CDR3 runs 15 residues. Germline CDR1 reads DFQATT; CDR2 reads SNEGSKA (reference sequence). V lost 3 bases and J lost 0, with 13 bases in between.

V is TRBV29-1 and J is TRBJ1-3, with D perhaps TRBD1 (5 bases). Trimming pared 4 bases from V and 2 bases from J, leaving 6 bases between. CDR1 and CDR2 (germline): SQVTM, ANQGSEA. The CDR3 extends over 12 amino acids. CDR3 residues: CSVGGAGNTIYF. CDR3 nucleotides: TGCAGCGTTGGGGGGGCTGGAAACACCATATATTTT. Drawing the rest from reference TRBV29-1 and TRBJ1-3, the complete variable domain is SAVISQKPSRDICQRGTSLTIQCQVDSQVTMMFWYRQQPGQSLTLIATANQGSEATYESGFVIDKFPISRPNLTFSTLTVSNMSPEDSSIYLCSVGGAGNTIYFGEGSWLTVV.

The genes are TRBV27 and TRBJ1-2, with 9 nucleotides matching TRBD1. Germline loops: CDR1 MNHEY, CDR2 SMNVEV (reference sequence). This CDR3 has 15 residues. V lost 5 bases and J lost 3; bases outside the gene matches: 7. The CDR3 spells CASSQGQGWDYGYTF. Here the CDR3 DNA reads TGTGCCAGCAGTCAGGGACAGGGTTGGGACTATGGCTACACCTTC.

V is TRBV7-9 and J is TRBJ1-1; D might be TRBD1 (5 bases). The germline V gene encodes CDR1 SEHNR and CDR2 FQNEAQ (reference sequence). The CDR3 sequence is 15 residues long. V was trimmed by 1 base and J by 5 bases, leaving 14 bases between them. The CDR3 loop reads CASSLEVGRGTEAFF. In nucleotides, the CDR3 is TGTGCCAGCAGCTTAGAGGTGGGCCGGGGGACTGAAGCTTTCTTT.

The chain combines TRBV6-6 with TRBJ2-5; 11 bases map to TRBD2. The J segment lost 1 base and the V segment lost 2 bases, leaving 3 bases of the junction unmatched. This CDR3 is 16 amino acids long. The germline V gene encodes CDR1 MNHNY and CDR2 SVGAGI (reference sequence). CDR3: CASSYLSGRAQETQYF. Written as DNA, the CDR3 is TGTGCCAGCAGTTACCTTAGCGGGAGGGCCCAAGAGACCCAGTACTTC.

This chain joins TRBV6-6 and TRBJ1-6, with 7 bases identical to TRBD1. Unmatched junction bases numbered 11, after V lost 7 bases and J lost 5 bases. There are 16 residues in the CDR3. CDR1 is MNHNY, CDR2 SVGAGI, per germline (reference sequence). CDR3 region: CASTLGQGVNNSPLHF. CDR3 DNA sequence: TGTGCCAGCACCCTAGGGCAGGGGGTAAATAATTCACCCCTCCACTTT.

This clonotype has a handful of counts. The rearrangement joins TRBV20-1 to TRBJ1-5; D gene ambiguous. Trimming removed 5 bases from V and 10 bases from J, with 24 bases in between. The CDR3 is made up of 15 amino acids. CDR1 is DFQATT, CDR2 SNEGSKA, per germline (reference sequence). The CDR3 DNA reads TGCAGTGCTGGCCCCCGGACTGGCTTTGGTAGTCCCCAGCATTTT. It encodes CSAGPRTGFGSPQHF.

This clonotype was recorded many times. J is TRBJ2-1 and V is TRBV6-2 or TRBV6-3; 11 bases are a match to TRBD2. The germline V gene encodes CDR1 MNHEY and CDR2 SVGEGT. The CDR3 has 16 residues. The junction had 9 bases not matched to a gene; V was cut back by 5 bases and J by 6 bases. The CDR3 bases are TGTGCCAGCAGTAGGTTAGCGACTAGCGGGGTCAATGAGCAGTTCTTC. Its translation is CASSRLATSGVNEQFF.

This clonotype was seen many times. The chain recombines TRBV20-1 with TRBJ2-5; D gene unclear. The J call is doubtful: the DNA matches TRBJ2-7 better. The CDR3 has 11 amino acids. Germline V gene lookup returns CDR1 DFQATT and CDR2 SNEGSKA (reference sequence). DNA for the CDR3: TGCAGTGCTAGCCCCCAATTCGAGCAGTACTTC. It encodes CSASPQFEQYF.

The chain uses TRBV2 and TRBJ1-3; D not certain. Looked up from germline, CDR1 is SNHLY and CDR2 is FYNNEI. The germline V and J ends were trimmed by 6 bases and 4 bases, with 10 bases remaining between them. The CDR3 sequence is 13 residues long. CDR3: CASRPSPGNTIYF. CDR3 coding DNA: TGTGCCAGCAGGCCTTCGCCCGGAAACACCATATATTTT.